Listed here are 21 T cell receptor beta chains from one sample, sequenced in a study of control samples from healthy donors and cancer patients (dated by TCRdb to 2018 to 2020). Library generation was performed with the immunoSEQ multiplex PCR assay. Entries here come from immuneACCESS through TCRdb and include only in-frame sequences with V and J called. Some clones fail to appear in such tables; in the studies checked, an unresolved V gene covers under half of the shortfall, and the cause of the remainder is unknown. For this sample the table gives 150,000 to 200,000 clones, of which approximately 86% were detected only once. The ten largest clonotypes hold roughly 5% of the sample. What was sequenced was blood. The receptors here all came from a woman in her twenties or thirties in good health.

CDR3 region: CASSKVIQGAFTHQPQHF. The CDR3 DNA sequence: TGTGCCAGCAGCAAAGTAATACAGGGGGCTTTCACGCATCAGCCCCAGCATTTT. The rearrangement links TRBV21-1 to TRBJ1-5; the D call in the table, TRBD1, was not verified against the DNA. TRBV21-1 is deemed a pseudogene. The CDR3 is 18 residues long.

The V gene is TRBV6-5, the J gene TRBJ1-1; 7 bases align to TRBD1. Trimming removed 6 bases from V and 4 bases from J; junction bases left unmatched: 11. Germline-derived CDR1 and CDR2 are MNHEY and SVGAGI. The CDR3 totals 15 residues. CDR3 amino acids: CASSGMRGHGTEAFF. The CDR3, as DNA: TGTGCCAGCAGCGGAATGAGGGGGCATGGCACTGAAGCTTTCTTT.

The chain carries TRBV6-5 and TRBJ2-7; 8 positions match TRBD1. Trimming removed 4 bases from V and 4 bases from J; junction bases left unmatched: 3. Germline V lookup: CDR1 MNHEY, CDR2 SVGAGI. The CDR3 is 13 amino acids. The CDR3 sequence is CASSWTGRYEQYF. DNA of the CDR3: TGTGCCAGCAGTTGGACAGGGCGGTACGAGCAGTACTTC.

This chain joins TRBV6-5 and TRBJ1-6; 8 bases match TRBD1. CDR3 length equals 15 residues. The trim removed 7 bases at V and 7 bases at J, leaving 9 bases unmatched. Germline CDR1 reads MNHEY; CDR2 reads SVGAGI. The CDR3 loop reads CASNSRTGSNSPLHF. Written as DNA, the CDR3 is TGTGCCAGCAATTCACGGACAGGGAGCAATTCACCCCTCCACTTT.

The chain recombines TRBV15 with TRBJ2-3; D gene uncertain. V was trimmed by 0 bases and J by 2 bases, leaving 12 bases between them. The CDR3 covers 16 residues. The germline V gene has CDR1 LNHNV and CDR2 YYDKDF (reference sequence). Written as DNA, the CDR3 is TGTGCCACCAGCAGAGATCCCCGTGCCACCACAGATACGCAGTATTTT. As protein: CATSRDPRATTDTQYF.

The CDR3 DNA is TGTGCCAGCAGCTTCTACACAGATACGCAGTATTTT. Protein product: CASSFYTDTQYF. This rearrangement joins TRBV7-9 to TRBJ2-3; D remains ambiguous. Trimming stripped 3 bases from V and 2 bases from J, with 3 bases between. The CDR3 extends over 12 amino acids. CDR1 and CDR2 (germline): SEHNR, FQNEAQ (reference sequence).

This rearrangement joins TRBV28 to TRBJ1-2; D is possibly TRBD1 (5 bases). The CDR3 totals 19 residues. Germline V CDR1 and CDR2: MDHEN, SYDVKM. Trimming shortened V by 2 bases and J by 4 bases, and 26 bases separated the two germline ends. CDR3 protein: CASSLPVGQDYYPFYGYTF. The CDR3, as DNA: TGTGCCAGCAGTTTACCCGTTGGACAAGACTACTACCCCTTCTATGGCTACACCTTC.

This clone was observed a handful of times. The gene calls are TRBV5-5 and TRBJ1-1; the D gene is possibly TRBD1 (5 bases). The CDR3 contains 15 residues. The V and J ends lost 1 base and 1 base respectively, with 11 bases between them. Germline V CDR1 and CDR2: SGHKS, YYEKEE (reference sequence). DNA of the CDR3: TGTGCCAGCAGCTTGATCGGGGGACCGAACACTGAAGCTTTCTTT. Translating gives CASSLIGGPNTEAFF.

The chain joins TRBV30 to TRBJ2-3, with a weak D call TRBD2 (5 bases). The V gene's germline CDR1 is GTSNPN and CDR2 SVGIG (reference sequence). This CDR3 comprises 12 residues. CDR3 nucleotides: TGTGCGCTCGCGGGTAGCACAGATACGCAGTATTTT. As protein: CALAGSTDTQYF.

The chain is built from TRBV4-1 and TRBJ2-3, with D possibly TRBD1 on 5 matching bases. This CDR3 comprises 17 residues. The V and J ends lost 1 base and 0 bases respectively, with 14 bases between them. The germline V gene has CDR1 MGHRA and CDR2 YSYEKL. CDR3 nucleotides: TGCGCCAGCAGCCAAGCGACACAGGTCCCTAGCACAGATACGCAGTATTTT. Translated, it gives CASSQATQVPSTDTQYF.

The chain joins TRBV19 to TRBJ2-1, with 7 bases aligning to TRBD2. The CDR3 spans 16 residues. V shed 7 bases and J 0 bases; nucleotides not matched to a gene: 9. CDR1 LNHDA and CDR2 SQIVND come from the germline V gene (reference sequence). CDR3: CASNLRGVGSYNEQFF. CDR3 coding DNA: TGTGCCAGTAACCTTCGGGGGGTAGGCTCCTACAATGAGCAGTTCTTC.

The DNA of the CDR3 is TGTGCCAGCAGCCAGGACAGGGAAAGAAACATTCAGTACTTC. Protein: CASSQDRERNIQYF. The chain employs TRBV6-5 and TRBJ2-4, with TRBD1 matching over 8 bases. The V and J ends lost 6 bases and 6 bases, in that order; junction bases with no gene match: 7. Germline CDR1 reads MNHEY; CDR2 reads SVGAGI. The CDR3 runs to 14 residues.

The CDR3, as DNA: TGTGCCACCTCCTCCTGGGACAGGGGCACAGATACGCAGTATTTT. It encodes CATSSWDRGTDTQYF. The chain joins TRBV6-6 to TRBJ2-3, with 9 bases matching TRBD1. Unmatched junction bases numbered 9, after V lost 10 bases and J lost 1 base. The germline gives CDR1 MNHNY, CDR2 SVGAGI (reference sequence). The CDR3 has 15 amino acids.

V and J are TRBV4-2 and TRBJ2-1; perhaps TRBD2 as D (6 bases). CDR1 LGHNA and CDR2 YNFKEQ come from the germline V gene. With 5 bases removed from V and 1 base from J, the gap between germline ends came to 15 bases. The CDR3 spans 16 residues. CDR3 sequence (DNA): TGTGCCAGCAGCAGGACGGGGACTGATTCCTACAATGAGCAGTTCTTC. Its protein product is CASSRTGTDSYNEQFF.

J is TRBJ2-1 and V is TRBV27; D is uncertain. Germline CDR1 and CDR2: MNHEY and SMNVEV (reference sequence). V was trimmed by 5 bases and J by 5 bases, leaving 13 bases between them. The CDR3 extends over 14 amino acids. The CDR3 is CASSTPGRHNEQFF. DNA for the CDR3: TGTGCCAGCAGTACGCCCGGACGGCACAATGAGCAGTTCTTC.

The CDR3 here is CASSLDTVTGELFF. The CDR3 nucleotides are TGCGCCAGCAGCCTGGATACGGTGACCGGGGAGCTGTTTTTT. The chain uses TRBV5-1 and TRBJ2-2; D gene unclear. The V gene lost 4 bases and the J gene lost 5 bases, with 12 bases spanning the gap. The CDR3 loop spans 14 amino acids. Germline loops: CDR1 SGHRS, CDR2 YFSETQ.

This clone was seen more than once but under ten times. The rearrangement links TRBV19 to TRBJ1-2; 7 bases align to TRBD1. With V trimmed by 7 bases and J by 4 bases, 12 bases remained unmatched. The germline V gene has CDR1 LNHDA and CDR2 SQIVND (reference sequence). CDR3 size: 15 residues. The CDR3: CASTATLTGAYGYTF. The CDR3 DNA is TGTGCCAGTACCGCCACCCTTACAGGGGCCTATGGCTACACCTTC.

The chain is built from TRBV6-5 and TRBJ1-1, with D perhaps TRBD1 (6 bases). The V gene's germline CDR1 is MNHEY and CDR2 SVGAGI. The CDR3 covers 14 residues. Trimming shortened V by 6 bases and J by 3 bases, and 14 bases separated the two germline ends. The CDR3 loop is CASRDNRVDTEAFF. The CDR3 nucleotides read TGTGCCAGCAGGGACAACAGGGTGGACACTGAAGCTTTCTTT.

This chain connects TRBV4-2 to TRBJ2-7; D is possibly TRBD1 or TRBD2 (6 bases each). Germline V CDR1 and CDR2: LGHNA, YNFKEQ. V gave up 0 bases and J gave up 7 bases, with 28 bases separating them. The CDR3 loop spans 19 amino acids. The CDR3, as DNA: TGTGCCAGCAGCCAAGATAAGACTATCGGGGGACCCCAGGGGTGGGAGCAGTACTTC. This translates into CASSQDKTIGGPQGWEQYF.

This chain connects TRBV11-2 to TRBJ2-7, with D perhaps TRBD1 or TRBD2 (5 bases each). The V end was cut by 3 bases, the J end by 0 bases, with 18 bases between. Germline loops: CDR1 SGHAT, CDR2 FQNNGV. The CDR3 spans 17 residues. CDR3 amino acids: CASSFSNGAKSSYEQYF. The CDR3 DNA reads as TGTGCCAGCAGCTTTAGCAACGGGGCAAAAAGCTCCTACGAGCAGTACTTC. The variable domain in full, with the rest retrieved from reference TRBV11-2 and TRBJ2-7, is EAGVAQSPRYKIIEKRQSVAFWCNPISGHATLYWYQQILGQGPKLLIQFQNNGVVDDSQLPKDRFSAERLKGVDSTLKIQPAKLEDSAVYLCASSFSNGAKSSYEQYFGPGTRLTVT.

The chain couples TRBV6-5 to TRBJ1-2; D unresolved. Germline V gene lookup returns CDR1 MNHEY and CDR2 SVGAGI. V lost 0 bases, J lost 0 bases, and 11 bases lay in between. This CDR3 has 16 amino acids. The CDR3: CASSYSISGANYGYTF. CDR3 nucleotides: TGTGCCAGCAGTTACTCGATCTCAGGAGCTAACTATGGCTACACCTTC.